These 28 T cell receptor beta chains were all obtained from the same sample, sequenced in a study of radiotherapy plus CTLA-4 blockade in lung cancer. The method was immunoSEQ multiplex PCR; TCRdb's version includes in-frame clones alone and lacks a portion of them. The table lists 35,000 to 45,000 clones, over 60% of them singletons. Sequences were derived from peripheral blood, sampled from a patient treated with radiotherapy plus ipilimumab. These receptor sequences come from a human donor with non-small cell lung cancer whose response to radiotherapy plus ipilimumab could not be evaluated.

The chain is built from TRBV5-4 and TRBJ2-3, with 9 bases that match TRBD2. V trimming: 0 bases; J trimming: 6 bases; junction bases outside the gene matches: 8. The CDR3 length is 16 residues. Germline assignment: CDR1 SGHNT and CDR2 YYREEE (reference sequence). This CDR3 is CASSLVAGGPPDTQYF. In nucleotides, the CDR3 is TGTGCCAGCAGCTTGGTCGCGGGGGGGCCGCCGGATACGCAGTATTTT. The full variable domain, rest sourced from reference TRBV5-4 and TRBJ2-3, is ETGVTQSPTHLIKTRGQQVTLRCSSQSGHNTVSWYQQALGQGPQFIFQYYREEENGRGNFPPRFSGLQFPNYSSELNVNALELDDSALYLCASSLVAGGPPDTQYFGPGTRLTVL.

The chain joins TRBV7-8 to TRBJ2-7; D is possibly TRBD2 (6 bases). V was cut by 10 bases and J by 4 bases, with 11 bases left in between. Germline loops: CDR1 SGHVS, CDR2 FQNEAQ. The CDR3 sequence is 11 residues long. Here the CDR3 reads CATSGGYEQYF. In nucleotides, the CDR3 is TGTGCCACCTCCGGGGGTTACGAGCAGTACTTC.

This clone was recorded once. V gene TRBV7-9 combines with J gene TRBJ1-1; tentative D call: TRBD1 (6 bases). Deletions cut 2 bases from V and 1 base from J, with 14 bases between. CDR3 size: 16 residues. Germline lookup yields CDR1 SEHNR and CDR2 FQNEAQ (reference sequence). DNA for the CDR3: TGTGCCAGCAGCTTACGGGCAGGGGTAAGGAACACTGAAGCTTTCTTT. Translation: CASSLRAGVRNTEAFF. Looking up the rest from reference TRBV7-9 and TRBJ1-1 gives the full variable domain: DTGVSQNPRHKITKRGQNVTFRCDPISEHNRLYWYRQTLGQGPEFLTYFQNEAQLEKSRLLSDRFSAERPKGSFSTLEIQRTEQGDSAMYLCASSLRAGVRNTEAFFGQGTRLTVV.

The chain uses TRBV28 and TRBJ1-2; D may be TRBD1 (5 bases). CDR1 is MDHEN, CDR2 SYDVKM, per germline. This CDR3 has 12 residues. With 11 bases removed from V and 8 bases from J, the gap between germline ends came to 18 bases. CDR3 DNA sequence: TGTGCCGCCAGTTTAAAGGGGTTCGGCTACACCTTC. Its protein product is CAASLKGFGYTF.

The chain uses TRBV6-5 and TRBJ1-1; 8 nucleotides match TRBD1. With V trimmed by 8 bases and J by 4 bases, 6 bases remained unmatched. CDR1 MNHEY and CDR2 SVGAGI come from the germline V gene. The CDR3 spans 13 residues. The CDR3 DNA is TGTGCCAGCGGAAAAACAGGGGGCACTGAAGCTTTCTTT. Its protein is CASGKTGGTEAFF.

This chain connects TRBV6-1 to TRBJ1-5; 8 bases are a match to TRBD1. Trimming at V came to 4 bases and at J to 0 bases, leaving 11 bases not matched to a gene. Germline CDR1 and CDR2: MNHNS and SASEGT. The CDR3 spans 18 residues. CDR3 region: CASSGRTGKGYSNQPQHF. The CDR3 coding sequence is TGTGCCAGCAGTGGACGGACAGGGAAGGGGTATAGCAATCAGCCCCAGCATTTT.

The chain couples TRBV5-6 to TRBJ1-4, with TRBD1 identical over 12 bases. The germline V gene encodes CDR1 SGHDT and CDR2 YYEEEE. V gave up 1 base and J gave up 11 bases; unmatched junction bases: 9. The CDR3 sequence is 16 residues long. In DNA, the CDR3 is TGTGCCAGCAGCTTGCATCCGGGACAGGGGGCGCGGAAACTGTTTTTT. Translation gives CASSLHPGQGARKLFF.

This sequence joins TRBV7-2 and TRBJ2-4; 7 bases map to TRBD1. Trimming at V came to 2 bases and at J to 5 bases, leaving 3 bases not matched to a gene. CDR3 length: 14 amino acids. From germline, CDR1 is SGHTA and CDR2 FQGNSA. In nucleotides, the CDR3 is TGTGCCAGCAGCTTAAGACAGGGAGAAAACATTCAGTACTTC. This translates into CASSLRQGENIQYF.

This chain uses TRBV19 with TRBJ1-2, with D tentatively TRBD1 (6 bases). The CDR3 is 14 amino acids. CDR1 LNHDA and CDR2 SQIVND come from the germline V gene (reference sequence). The V end lost 5 bases, the J end lost 8 bases, and 18 bases lay between the germline ends. The CDR3 DNA follows: TGTGCCAGTAGTGCCACAGGGACCTCCACCGGCTACACCTTC. Translated, it gives CASSATGTSTGYTF.

The table lists this clone with a count of one. The chain couples TRBV5-1 to TRBJ2-3, with 7 bases lining up with TRBD1. After removal of 3 bases from V and 1 base from J, the junction contained 5 bases not matched to a gene. CDR1 and CDR2 (germline): SGHRS, YFSETQ. This CDR3 region has 15 residues. CDR3 DNA: TGCGCCAGCAGCTCACAGGGGTATGGCACAGATACGCAGTATTTT. Translated, it gives CASSSQGYGTDTQYF.

CDR3 bases: TGTGCCACCAGCAGAGTACTGGATACGCAGTATTTT. Translated: CATSRVLDTQYF. V gene TRBV15 combines with J gene TRBJ2-3; D not resolved. CDR1 is LNHNV, CDR2 YYDKDF, per germline (reference sequence). V was clipped by 1 base and J by 6 bases, with 5 bases between them. CDR3 length: 12 amino acids.

This clone showed up just a few times. The V gene is TRBV9, the J gene TRBJ2-7, with D perhaps TRBD2 (5 bases). The CDR3 extends over 14 amino acids. Germline V gene lookup returns CDR1 SGDLS and CDR2 YYNGEE. Trimming took 2 bases from V and 5 from J, leaving 14 bases between them. The CDR3 nucleotides are TGTGCCAGCAGCGTTGACCATGATAGCGACGAGCAGTACTTC. This translates into CASSVDHDSDEQYF.

This clone appeared a few times. The CDR3 DNA sequence: TGTGCCAGCAGCTTAACAGGGTGGGGGAACACTGAAGCTTTCTTT. This sequence encodes CASSLTGWGNTEAFF. This chain links TRBV7-2 with TRBJ1-1, with a weak D call TRBD1 (6 bases). CDR3 size: 15 residues. V was shortened by 2 bases and J by 1 base, with 11 bases between the two germline ends. Looked up from germline, CDR1 is SGHTA and CDR2 is FQGNSA. Full variable domain (missing parts from reference TRBV7-2 and TRBJ1-1): GAGVSQSPSNKVTEKGKDVELRCDPISGHTALYWYRQSLGQGLEFLIYFQGNSAPDKSGLPSDRFSAERTGGSVSTLTIQRTQQEDSAVYLCASSLTGWGNTEAFFGQGTRLTVV.

This chain joins TRBV27 and TRBJ2-1; D is undetermined. The CDR3 length is 16 residues. CDR1 and CDR2 (germline): MNHEY, SMNVEV (reference sequence). V was cut by 7 bases and J by 1 base, with 17 bases left in between. In DNA form, the CDR3 reads TGTGCCAGCACCACACGAGGAGACCGGTCCTACAATGAGCAGTTCTTC. Its protein is CASTTRGDRSYNEQFF.

This clone was recorded a few times. The rearrangement joins TRBV7-2 to TRBJ1-1; no definite D call. The CDR3 contains 13 residues. V lost 1 base and J lost 8, with 11 bases in between. Per the germline V gene, CDR1 is SGHTA and CDR2 is FQGNSA. The CDR3 DNA sequence: TGTGCCAGCAGCTTAGTAGCATCCCAGGAAGCTTTCTTT. It codes for CASSLVASQEAFF.

V is TRBV11-1 and J is TRBJ2-1, with 7 bases matching TRBD1. This CDR3 has 15 residues. Trimming took 5 bases from V and 3 from J; bases not matched to a gene: 7. CDR1 is SGHAT and CDR2 is FQDESV in the germline V gene (reference sequence). The DNA for the CDR3 is TGTGCCAGCAGCCCACGACAGGGATACTACAATGAGCAGTTCTTC. This sequence encodes CASSPRQGYYNEQFF. The full variable domain, completed using reference TRBV11-1 and TRBJ2-1, is EAEVAQSPRYKITEKSQAVAFWCDPISGHATLYWYRQILGQGPELLVQFQDESVVDDSQLPKDRFSAERLKGVDSTLKIQPAELGDSAMYLCASSPRQGYYNEQFFGPGTRLTVL.

The chain links TRBV7-2 to TRBJ2-5; D possibly corresponds to TRBD1 (5 bases). From germline, CDR1 is SGHTA and CDR2 FQGNSA. Trimming cost V 3 bases and J 4 bases, with 9 bases left between them. CDR3 length: 13 amino acids. This CDR3 reads CASSFSRGETQYF. The CDR3 bases are TGTGCCAGCAGCTTTTCTAGGGGAGAGACCCAGTACTTC.

This chain uses TRBV7-2 with TRBJ2-3; no firm D call. Germline V CDR1 and CDR2: SGHTA, FQGNSA. The V gene lost 1 base and the J gene lost 6 bases, with 14 bases spanning the gap. The CDR3 is 15 amino acids. The CDR3 coding sequence is TGTGCCAGCAGCTTAGAGGTAATAGCCTCGGATACGCAGTATTTT. Translated: CASSLEVIASDTQYF.

CDR3 nucleotides: TGTGCCAGTAGTCGAAACGGGGGTGCAGATACGCAGTATTTT. This gives the protein CASSRNGGADTQYF. This chain uses TRBV19 with TRBJ2-3; tentative D call: TRBD2 (6 bases). The germline V gene has CDR1 LNHDA and CDR2 SQIVND (reference sequence). The CDR3 is made up of 14 amino acids. Trimming cost V 5 bases and J 4 bases, with 13 bases left between them.

In DNA form, the CDR3 reads TGTGCCAGCACCATCTGGAGGGAGACGCAGTATTTT. The encoded protein is CASTIWRETQYF. The genes are TRBV7-2 and TRBJ2-3; D might be TRBD2 (6 bases). Trimming cost V 7 bases and J 9 bases, with 14 bases left between them. The germline CDR1 and CDR2 sequences are SGHTA and FQGNSA. The CDR3 is 12 amino acids.

This clone showed up just a few times. The same CDR3 also results from other DNA sequences found in this sample. J is TRBJ1-1 and V is TRBV18; 8 bases agree with TRBD1. This CDR3 is 14 amino acids long. J was trimmed by 5 bases and V by 3 bases; bases with no gene match: 5. Per the germline V gene, CDR1 is KGHSH and CDR2 is LQKENI. CDR3 residues: CASSPSDRGTEAFF. The DNA for the CDR3 is TGTGCCAGCTCACCCTCAGACAGGGGTACTGAAGCTTTCTTT. The whole variable domain, remainder taken from reference TRBV18 and TRBJ1-1, is NAGVMQNPRHLVRRRGQEARLRCSPMKGHSHVYWYRQLPEEGLKFMVYLQKENIIDESGMPKERFSAEFPKEGPSILRIQQVVRGDSAAYFCASSPSDRGTEAFFGQGTRLTVV.

The chain joins TRBV7-2 to TRBJ1-5; D is unclear. The CDR3 is 16 residues long. V was clipped by 2 bases and J by 7 bases, with 18 bases between them. Germline CDR1 SGHTA, CDR2 FQGNSA. The CDR3 loop is CASSLLGDGPGQPQHF. The CDR3 region has the DNA TGTGCCAGCAGCTTACTAGGAGACGGCCCCGGACAGCCCCAGCATTTT.

V and J are TRBV29-1 and TRBJ2-2; the D gene is possibly TRBD2 (8 bases). CDR1 is SQVTM and CDR2 is ANQGSEA in the germline V gene. The CDR3 length is 16 residues. V was trimmed by 5 bases and J by 7 bases, leaving 23 bases between them. CDR3 DNA sequence: TGCAGCGTTAAATTGGCTAGCGGGTCAGGGGGCGGGGAGCTGTTTTTT. Protein product: CSVKLASGSGGGELFF.

This chain links TRBV18 with TRBJ2-7; 7 nucleotides line up with TRBD1. The CDR3 spans 13 residues. The germline V gene has CDR1 KGHSH and CDR2 LQKENI. V shed 1 base and J 7 bases; nucleotides not matched to a gene: 4. In DNA form, the CDR3 reads TGTGCCAGCTCACCACGGGGACAGTTGGAGCAGTACTTC. Translation: CASSPRGQLEQYF.

The rearrangement joins TRBV10-3 to TRBJ1-2, with 10 nucleotides matching TRBD1. The ends lost 6 bases at V and 6 bases at J; junction bases unmatched: 4. The CDR3 contains 13 residues. Germline V lookup: CDR1 ENHRY, CDR2 SYGVKD. In nucleotides, the CDR3 is TGTGCCATCAGCGGGGACAGGGGCCATGGCTACACCTTC. It yields the protein CAISGDRGHGYTF.

The chain joins TRBV28 to TRBJ1-2; D is possibly TRBD1 (6 bases). Trimming stripped 10 bases from V and 2 bases from J, with 14 bases between. The CDR3 consists of 13 residues. Germline assignment: CDR1 MDHEN and CDR2 SYDVKM. In DNA form, the CDR3 reads TGTGCCACCCCCCGGACAGACAACTATGGCTACACCTTC. Translated: CATPRTDNYGYTF.

The gene calls are TRBV6-5 and TRBJ2-5; D not resolved. The tail of the sequence fits TRBJ2-7 better, so the J call may be wrong. CDR1 is MNHEY and CDR2 is SVGAGI in the germline V gene. This CDR3 is 14 amino acids long. The CDR3 nucleotides read TGTGCCAGCAGTTATCGAGGTAGCTCCTACGAGCAGTACTTC. Protein sequence: CASSYRGSSYEQYF.

This clone has a handful of counts. V usage is TRBV7-4 and J usage is TRBJ1-4; D perhaps matches TRBD1 (5 bases). Germline lookup yields CDR1 SGHVT and CDR2 SQSDAQ. V was clipped by 3 bases and J by 11 bases, with 28 bases between them. This CDR3 has 18 residues. CDR3 protein: CASSFCRGTFNGLWKLFF. CDR3 bases: TGTGCCAGCAGCTTTTGCCGCGGGACTTTTAATGGGTTGTGGAAACTGTTTTTT.